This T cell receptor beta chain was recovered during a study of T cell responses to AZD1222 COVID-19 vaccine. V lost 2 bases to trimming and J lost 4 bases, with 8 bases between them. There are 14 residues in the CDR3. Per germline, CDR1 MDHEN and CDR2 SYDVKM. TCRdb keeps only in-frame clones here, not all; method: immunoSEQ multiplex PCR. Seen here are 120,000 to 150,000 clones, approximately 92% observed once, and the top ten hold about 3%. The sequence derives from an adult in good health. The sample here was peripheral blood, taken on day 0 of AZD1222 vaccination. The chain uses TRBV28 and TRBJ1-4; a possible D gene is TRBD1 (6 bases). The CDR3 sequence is CASSLQGNNEKLFF. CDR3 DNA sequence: TGTGCCAGCAGTTTACAGGGGAATAATGAAAAACTGTTTTTT.